This T cell receptor (beta chain) was profiled in a study of identical twins. In this sample, this clonotype turned up many times. The target antigen is unknown. Unique molecular identifiers were present on the cDNA, which also gained a universal primer site by template switching. TCRdb passed the 5' RACE reads through MiXCR, listing each CDR3 protein once. This table has about 340,000 distinct CDR3 sequences, about 12% appearing once. General study results and limits: Insertions ran lower in abundant cord blood beta clonotypes, though not in memory repertoires.

V lost 3 bases and J 3 bases, leaving 11 bases between the germline ends. CDR3 length equals 14 residues. The sample was also reused in another study, on yellow fever vaccine responses in identical twins.

Sequenced material: CD8+ T cells sorted from blood. The sequence came from a young woman in good health. The chain couples TRBV12-3 or TRBV12-4 to TRBJ2-5; the D gene is possibly TRBD2 (6 bases). In DNA form, the CDR3 reads TGTGCCAGCAGTTTTTCGGGAGCAGAAGAGACCCAGTACTTC. This encodes CASSFSGAEETQYF.